The rows below give T cell receptor beta chains drawn from one sample of a study of cytotoxic CD8 clonotypes in ibrutinib-treated CLL. Sequencing used immunoSEQ multiplex PCR; TCRdb keeps in-frame clones, though not all of them. Of about 130,000 clones detected, approximately 81% appear once; the ten largest clones hold 3.3%. The input for sequencing was PBMCs, taken after 24 months of ibrutinib treatment. These receptors were taken from a human donor with chronic lymphocytic leukemia. CDR3s include the opening cysteine and the closing phenylalanine or tryptophan. Fields, in order: V gene, CDR3 protein.

V: TRBV5-1; CDR3: CASSSPEQGARDSPLHF
V: TRBV5-6; CDR3: CASSYNSNTEAFF
V: TRBV5-4; CDR3: CASSLDVTAYNEQFF
V: TRBV10-1; CDR3: CASSERTGGNTEAFF
V: TRBV6-4; CDR3: CASRPGTGGSGELFF
V: TRBV19; CDR3: CASTYRGNSNEKLFF
V: TRBV6-5; CDR3: CASSRGDYGYTF
V: TRBV27; CDR3: CASSWGGVSDTQYF
V: TRBV27; CDR3: CASSSGTGVREQYF
V: TRBV27; CDR3: CASSPRGFGTDTQYF
V: TRBV2; CDR3: CASSANKETQYF
V: TRBV27; CDR3: CASSLTPIGAGQPQHF
V: TRBV27; CDR3: CASSLLGTSSYNEQFF
V: TRBV10-1; CDR3: CASSESLTGFEQYF
V: TRBV19; CDR3: CASSPSGSTAETQYF
V: TRBV13; CDR3: CASSPAGGAGEKLFF
V: TRBV7-9; CDR3: CASSLAGRTYEQYF
V: TRBV2; CDR3: CASKPGQPNQPQHF
V: TRBV5-1; CDR3: CASSFQGGMNTGELFF
V: TRBV13; CDR3: CASSLKQTPDTQYF
V: TRBV19; CDR3: CASSTTDWGQPQHF
V: TRBV19; CDR3: CASSPGQGRTQYF
V: TRBV9; CDR3: CASSVAPGGNQPQHF
V: TRBV29-1; CDR3: CSVRLRGGNTIYF
V: TRBV5-6; CDR3: CASSLIQWAGRNTGELFF
V: TRBV5-1; CDR3: CASSLRAGGLAETQYF
V: TRBV27; CDR3: CASSLRNHYNEQFF
V: TRBV23-1; CDR3: CASSRPGHLNYGYTF